This entry describes one T cell receptor beta chain. Its matching antigen is unknown. V lost 1 base, J lost 2 bases, and 15 bases lay in between. Looked up from germline, CDR1 is MGHRA and CDR2 is YSYEKL. The CDR3 spans 18 residues. The authors ran a second PCR of about 6 to 12 cycles using a sample-barcoded 5' primer and a J-beta primer mix. Through a template-switch adaptor with 12 random nucleotides, each cDNA molecule received a tag. TCRdb used MiXCR to reprocess the 5' RACE reads, holding one entry per CDR3 protein. The profile shows about a million distinct CDR3 sequences, around 54% of them singletons. The data were taken from a study of blood T cells in healthy people across ages. Samples each had at least 5 micrograms of total RNA extracted. Points from the study as a whole: The study regarded diversity estimates from one million T cells as underestimates.

The clonotype comes from a woman aged 55-70 years in good health. Sample: blood. The chain combines TRBV4-1 with TRBJ2-6; weak D call: TRBD2 (5 bases). Here the CDR3 DNA reads TGCGCCAGCAGCCAAGGCTTGAGGGAAGCACCTGGGGCCAACGTCCTGACTTTC. Amino acid sequence: CASSQGLREAPGANVLTF.